This T cell receptor (beta chain) stems from a study of T cells in Graves' hyperthyroidism and ophthalmopathy. General study findings and limits: Among clonotypes expanded in thyroid above 0.001, most were also found in blood.

Any patient presenting with uncontrolled infection, other autoimmune disease, pregnancy or lactation was left out. Used for diagnoses were clinical symptoms, serum thyroxine and TRAb, thyroid ultrasound and orbital computed tomography. CDR1 and CDR2 (germline): SGHRS, YFSETQ. The V gene lost 0 bases and the J gene lost 5 bases, with 11 bases spanning the gap. This CDR3 is built from 15 residues. Researchers amplified the TCR beta CDR3 regions from RNA transcripts. HTBI primers were the set used in a first-round RT-PCR of the TCR CDR3. TCRdb re-called the multiplex PCR reads through MiXCR, storing one row per CDR3 protein. Of about 350,000 distinct CDR3 sequences detected, about a sixth appear once; the ten largest clones hold around a third. This clonotype was recorded a few times. Its antigen remains unknown.

The TCR originated in a woman in her thirties with Graves' hyperthyroidism that later progressed to Graves' ophthalmopathy. Sequencing was carried out using blood. The V and J genes are TRBV5-1 and TRBJ1-4; D call uncertain. CDR3 loop: CASSLDYSTNEKLFF. CDR3 in DNA: TGCGCCAGCAGCTTGGATTACAGTACAAATGAAAAACTGTTTTTT.